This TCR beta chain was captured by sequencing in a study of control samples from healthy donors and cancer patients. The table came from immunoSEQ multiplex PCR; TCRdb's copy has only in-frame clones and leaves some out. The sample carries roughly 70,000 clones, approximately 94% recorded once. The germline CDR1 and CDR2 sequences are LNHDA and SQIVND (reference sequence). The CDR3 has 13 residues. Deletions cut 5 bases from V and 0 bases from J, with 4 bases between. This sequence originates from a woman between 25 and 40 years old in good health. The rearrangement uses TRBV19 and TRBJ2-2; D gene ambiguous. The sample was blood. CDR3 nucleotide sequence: TGTGCCAGTAGTGACACGAACACCGGGGAGCTGTTTTTT. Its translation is CASSDTNTGELFF. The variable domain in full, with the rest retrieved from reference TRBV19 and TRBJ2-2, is DGGITQSPKYLFRKEGQNVTLSCEQNLNHDAMYWYRQDPGQGLRLIYYSQIVNDFQKGDIAEGYSVSREKKESFPLTVTSAQKNPTAFYLCASSDTNTGELFFGEGSRLTVL.